Presented here are 11 T cell receptor beta chains from one specimen sequenced in a study of regulatory T cells in long-lasting Graves disease. Time point specified: persistent/refractory GD, antithyroid drugs over 5 years with positive TRAb. Isolated PBMC RNA provided the starting material for the TCR library. CDR3-region Arm-PCR and iRepertoire HTBI primers produced the TCR beta libraries. Using its own MiXCR run on the multiplex PCR reads, TCRdb lists one record per CDR3 protein. There are 310,000 or so distinct CDR3 sequences in the sample; around a fifth occur only once, and around three fifths lies in the top ten. The source material was peripheral blood mononuclear cells (PBMCs), sampled when the disease was refractory, from a patient treated with antithyroid drugs. The receptors were sampled from a female donor with Graves disease.

This clonotype was seen repeatedly, ten times or more. This chain links TRBV6-1 with TRBJ2-5, with TRBD1 matching 8 bases. Per the germline V gene, CDR1 is MNHNS and CDR2 is SASEGT. The CDR3 length is 14 residues. V was pared by 8 bases and J by 5 bases, with 10 bases of the junction left unmatched. CDR3 region: CASAMTGAWETQYF. The CDR3 DNA reads as TGTGCCAGCGCTATGACAGGGGCCTGGGAGACCCAGTACTTC.

This clonotype was seen at least ten times. V and J are TRBV10-3 and TRBJ2-7; a possible D gene is TRBD1 (6 bases). V was trimmed by 0 bases and J by 2 bases, leaving 11 bases between them. This CDR3 has 15 amino acids. Per germline, CDR1 ENHRY and CDR2 SYGVKD. The CDR3 protein is CAISESGDNTYEQYF. For the CDR3, the DNA is TGTGCCATCAGTGAGTCCGGGGACAATACCTACGAGCAGTACTTC.

The rearrangement links TRBV19 to TRBJ2-6; no reliable D call. There are 15 residues in the CDR3. V was pared by 2 bases and J by 0 bases, with 5 bases between. The germline V gene encodes CDR1 LNHDA and CDR2 SQIVND (reference sequence). The CDR3: CASSIRSSGANVLTF. DNA of the CDR3: TGTGCCAGTAGTATACGGAGCTCTGGGGCCAACGTCCTGACTTTC.

This clonotype came up many times. This rearrangement joins TRBV7-2 to TRBJ2-5, with 13 bases lining up with TRBD2. V shed 3 bases, J shed 2 bases, and the junction held 3 bases outside the gene matches. CDR3 length equals 16 residues. CDR1 is SGHTA, CDR2 FQGNSA, per germline. In DNA, the CDR3 is TGTGCCAGCAGCTTGGGGACTAGCGGGATACAAGAGACCCAGTACTTC. It encodes CASSLGTSGIQETQYF.

The J gene is TRBJ1-6, the V gene TRBV20-1, with 8 bases fitting TRBD1. The junction had 14 bases not matched to a gene; V was cut back by 1 base and J by 0 bases. The CDR3 runs 20 residues. Germline-derived CDR1 and CDR2 are DFQATT and SNEGSKA (reference sequence). CDR3 nucleotides: TGCAGTGCTAGAGCCCCGAGACAGGGGCCGCTGAGCTCCTATAATTCACCCCTCCACTTT. This translates into CSARAPRQGPLSSYNSPLHF.

The chain combines TRBV12-3 or TRBV12-4 with TRBJ2-1, with D hard to call. The CDR3 has 13 amino acids. Between the trimmed V and J ends, which lost 6 bases and 5 bases, there was a span of 11 bases. The CDR3 spells CASRGTRHNEQFF. The CDR3 DNA reads as TGTGCCAGCAGAGGAACGAGGCACAATGAGCAGTTCTTC.

This clonotype was picked up a small number of times. No conserved phenylalanine or tryptophan is present at the end of the CDR3, so a read error is the likely explanation. This chain connects TRBV20-1 to TRBJ2-7; D gene unclear. This CDR3 is built from 17 residues. Germline CDR1 DFQATT, CDR2 SNEGSKA (reference sequence). Trimming cost V 0 bases and J 4 bases, with 22 bases left between them. CDR3: CSARDSRSSIVSYEQYL. The CDR3 bases are TGCAGTGCTAGAGATTCCCGCAGCTCCATAGTGTCTTACGAGCAGTACCTC.

The chain uses TRBV19 and TRBJ2-2; no clear D gene. Looked up from germline, CDR1 is LNHDA and CDR2 is SQIVND (reference sequence). The CDR3 consists of 12 residues. V was clipped by 5 bases and J by 7 bases, with 8 bases between them. CDR3 nucleotide sequence: TGTGCCAGTAGTCCTTCTTACGGGGAGCTGTTTTTT. Its translation: CASSPSYGELFF.

This clonotype has only one observation. The V gene is TRBV6-1, the J gene TRBJ1-5; TRBD1 is a possible D gene (5 bases). V lost 7 bases, J lost 4 bases, and 17 bases lay in between. This CDR3 spans 15 amino acids. CDR1 is MNHNS, CDR2 SASEGT, per germline. The CDR3: CASKRGTVQNQPQHF. DNA of the CDR3: TGTGCCAGCAAGCGTGGGACGGTCCAAAATCAGCCCCAGCATTTT.

This clonotype has at least ten counts. The chain carries TRBV28 and TRBJ2-2, with 7 nucleotides matching TRBD1. V trimming: 3 bases; J trimming: 0 bases; junction bases outside the gene matches: 10. CDR3 length: 18 amino acids. Germline CDR1 reads MDHEN; CDR2 reads SYDVKM. This CDR3 is CASSFLTGDVANTGELFF. In DNA form, the CDR3 reads TGTGCCAGCAGTTTCCTTACAGGGGACGTTGCGAACACCGGGGAGCTGTTTTTT.

The chain couples TRBV6-5 to TRBJ2-2, with D possibly TRBD2 on 6 matching bases. From germline, CDR1 is MNHEY and CDR2 SVGAGI. The CDR3 loop spans 17 amino acids. V lost 2 bases, J lost 6 bases, and 19 bases lay in between. The CDR3 region is CASSYLKGDSRAGELFF. In DNA, the CDR3 is TGTGCCAGCAGTTACCTTAAAGGGGACTCCCGTGCCGGGGAGCTGTTTTTT.